Listed below are T cell receptor beta chains from one sample, sequenced in a study of shared clonotypes between healthy human individuals. Assay: immunoSEQ multiplex PCR; the TCRdb copy retains only in-frame clones and omits some. Among some 2.1 million clones listed, about 95% were seen once. Sequencing was performed on naive CD8+ T cells sorted from blood. The receptors shown here come from a man aged 18 to 30 in good health. Both conserved end residues are part of each CDR3. The D gene is left open where the match is weak. The listing skips clone size in some rows; elsewhere it reads once, few, many or a size class.

clone size: -
D gene: -
J gene: TRBJ1-2
V gene: TRBV7-6
CDR3 protein: CASSLTPADYGYTF
CDR3 DNA: TGTGCCAGCAGCTTAACACCGGCGGACTATGGCTACACCTTC

clone size: -
D gene: TRBD2
J gene: TRBJ2-1
V gene: TRBV4-3
CDR3 protein: CASSQELGPGTKKFF
CDR3 DNA: TGCGCCAGCAGCCAAGAGCTTGGCCCCGGGACTAAAAAATTCTTC

clone size: -
D gene: TRBD1
J gene: TRBJ2-7
V gene: TRBV6-5
CDR3 protein: CATGQKPYEQYF
CDR3 DNA: TGTGCTACGGGACAGAAACCCTACGAGCAGTACTTC

clone size: -
D gene: -
J gene: TRBJ2-3
V gene: TRBV11-1
CDR3 protein: CASSPIMGESTDTQYF
CDR3 DNA: TGTGCCAGCAGCCCTATCATGGGGGAAAGCACAGATACGCAGTATTTT

clone size: -
D gene: -
J gene: TRBJ1-6
V gene: TRBV5-1
CDR3 protein: CASSLWDSSYNSPLHF
CDR3 DNA: TGCGCCAGCAGCTTGTGGGATAGCTCCTATAATTCACCCCTCCACTTT

clone size: once
D gene: -
J gene: TRBJ1-1
V gene: TRBV5-1
CDR3 protein: CASSFPDTEAFF
CDR3 DNA: TGCGCCAGCAGCTTCCCGGACACTGAAGCTTTCTTT

clone size: -
D gene: -
J gene: TRBJ2-5
V gene: TRBV27
CDR3 protein: CASSVGTQYF
CDR3 DNA: TGTGCCAGCAGTGTAGGGACCCAGTACTTC

clone size: -
D gene: TRBD1
J gene: TRBJ2-7
V gene: TRBV13
CDR3 protein: CASSLDRGKSSYEQYF
CDR3 DNA: TGTGCCAGCAGCTTGGACAGGGGCAAAAGCTCCTACGAGCAGTACTTC

clone size: -
D gene: -
J gene: TRBJ2-7
V gene: TRBV5-1
CDR3 protein: CASSPSGSPYEQYF
CDR3 DNA: TGCGCCAGCAGCCCGTCAGGGTCCCCCTACGAGCAGTACTTC

clone size: -
D gene: -
J gene: TRBJ2-5
V gene: TRBV7-9
CDR3 protein: CASTPRLGPSGETQYF
CDR3 DNA: TGTGCCAGCACCCCACGATTGGGCCCTTCGGGAGAGACCCAGTACTTC

clone size: -
D gene: TRBD2
J gene: TRBJ2-7
V gene: TRBV4-1
CDR3 protein: CASSQVSLGGGYEQYF
CDR3 DNA: TGCGCCAGCAGCCAAGTCTCCCTGGGGGGGGGCTACGAGCAGTACTTC

clone size: -
D gene: TRBD1
J gene: TRBJ1-5
V gene: TRBV5-8
CDR3 protein: CASTPSPGGFQPQHF
CDR3 DNA: TGTGCCAGCACCCCATCCCCAGGGGGGTTCCAGCCCCAGCATTTT

clone size: -
D gene: -
J gene: TRBJ1-1
V gene: TRBV7-9
CDR3 protein: CASSFGLGRDTEAFF
CDR3 DNA: TGTGCCAGCAGCTTTGGCTTGGGGAGGGACACTGAAGCTTTCTTT

clone size: -
D gene: -
J gene: TRBJ2-7
V gene: TRBV13
CDR3 protein: CASSLAGALIPSSYEQYF
CDR3 DNA: TGTGCCAGCAGCTTAGCGGGGGCCCTCATTCCCAGCTCCTACGAGCAGTACTTC

clone size: once
D gene: -
J gene: TRBJ2-3
V gene: TRBV27
CDR3 protein: CASSLMITDTQYF
CDR3 DNA: TGTGCCAGCAGTCTAATGATAACAGATACGCAGTATTTT

clone size: -
D gene: -
J gene: TRBJ2-7
V gene: TRBV2
CDR3 protein: CASSEAQSKIPYEQYF
CDR3 DNA: TGTGCCAGCAGTGAAGCGCAGTCCAAGATCCCCTACGAGCAGTACTTC

clone size: -
D gene: -
J gene: TRBJ2-1
V gene: TRBV4-2
CDR3 protein: CASSQEFLGETSSYNEQFF
CDR3 DNA: TGTGCCAGCAGCCAAGAGTTCCTTGGGGAGACGAGCTCCTACAATGAGCAGTTCTTC

clone size: -
D gene: -
J gene: TRBJ1-5
V gene: TRBV5-6
CDR3 protein: CASSPGVGIQPQHF
CDR3 DNA: TGTGCCAGCAGCCCCGGGGTGGGGATTCAGCCCCAGCATTTT

clone size: -
D gene: TRBD1
J gene: TRBJ1-4
V gene: TRBV5-6
CDR3 protein: CASSLAGQGIKNEKLFF
CDR3 DNA: TGTGCCAGCAGCTTGGCGGGACAGGGGATCAAGAATGAAAAACTGTTTTTT

clone size: -
D gene: -
J gene: TRBJ1-4
V gene: TRBV6-1
CDR3 protein: CASSDWGGGTNEKLFF
CDR3 DNA: TGTGCCAGCAGTGATTGGGGGGGTGGAACTAATGAAAAACTGTTTTTT

clone size: -
D gene: -
J gene: TRBJ1-1
V gene: TRBV10-2
CDR3 protein: CASKVGGGNTEAFF
CDR3 DNA: TGCGCCAGCAAGGTCGGTGGGGGGAACACTGAAGCTTTCTTT

clone size: -
D gene: -
J gene: TRBJ2-7
V gene: TRBV9
CDR3 protein: CASSVGHPPYEQYF
CDR3 DNA: TGTGCCAGCAGCGTAGGGCACCCACCCTACGAGCAGTACTTC

clone size: -
D gene: -
J gene: TRBJ2-3
V gene: TRBV4-1
CDR3 protein: CASSQDYPAFTDTQYF
CDR3 DNA: TGCGCCAGCAGCCAAGATTACCCAGCCTTCACAGATACGCAGTATTTT

clone size: -
D gene: -
J gene: TRBJ1-6
V gene: TRBV6-1
CDR3 protein: CASSELGAKNSPLHF
CDR3 DNA: TGTGCCAGCAGTGAACTGGGGGCGAAGAATTCACCCCTCCACTTT

clone size: -
D gene: -
J gene: TRBJ2-7
V gene: TRBV2
CDR3 protein: CASRPPGFSYEQYF
CDR3 DNA: TGTGCCAGCAGGCCACCCGGTTTTTCCTACGAGCAGTACTTC

clone size: once
D gene: -
J gene: TRBJ1-1
V gene: TRBV28
CDR3 protein: CASSIPGERGNTEAFF
CDR3 DNA: TGTGCCAGCAGTATCCCAGGGGAGAGAGGGAACACTGAAGCTTTCTTT

clone size: -
D gene: TRBD2
J gene: TRBJ2-7
V gene: TRBV19
CDR3 protein: CASSALAGAGYEQYF
CDR3 DNA: TGTGCCAGTAGTGCACTAGCGGGAGCGGGCTACGAGCAGTACTTC

clone size: -
D gene: -
J gene: TRBJ1-1
V gene: TRBV6-1
CDR3 protein: CASSPFGSEAFF
CDR3 DNA: TGTGCCAGCAGCCCATTCGGAAGTGAAGCTTTCTTT

clone size: -
D gene: TRBD1
J gene: TRBJ2-4
V gene: TRBV5-4
CDR3 protein: CASSLGQGWEYF
CDR3 DNA: TGTGCCAGCAGCCTCGGACAGGGTTGGGAGTACTTC

clone size: -
D gene: -
J gene: TRBJ1-2
V gene: TRBV5-6
CDR3 protein: CASSLEGGVYGYTF
CDR3 DNA: TGTGCCAGCAGCTTGGAGGGTGGGGTCTATGGCTACACCTTC

clone size: -
D gene: TRBD1
J gene: TRBJ1-5
V gene: TRBV7-9
CDR3 protein: CASSRTGEDQPQHF
CDR3 DNA: TGTGCCAGCAGCCGGACAGGGGAAGATCAGCCCCAGCATTTT

clone size: -
D gene: TRBD1
J gene: TRBJ2-7
V gene: TRBV2
CDR3 protein: CASSGGAGQGVSEQYF
CDR3 DNA: TGTGCCAGCAGTGGTGGGGCGGGACAGGGTGTCTCCGAGCAGTACTTC

clone size: -
D gene: -
J gene: TRBJ2-5
V gene: TRBV18
CDR3 protein: CASSPRDRLQETQYF
CDR3 DNA: TGTGCCAGCTCACCGCGGGACCGTCTCCAAGAGACCCAGTACTTC

clone size: -
D gene: -
J gene: TRBJ2-1
V gene: TRBV29-1
CDR3 protein: CSVEGAGSSYNEQFF
CDR3 DNA: TGCAGCGTTGAAGGGGCAGGAAGCTCCTACAATGAGCAGTTCTTC

clone size: -
D gene: -
J gene: TRBJ2-7
V gene: TRBV29-1
CDR3 protein: CSVEGDTDYEQYF
CDR3 DNA: TGCAGCGTCGAGGGGGACACGGACTACGAGCAGTACTTC

clone size: -
D gene: TRBD1
J gene: TRBJ1-6
V gene: TRBV5-1
CDR3 protein: CASSSSGQGARSPLHF
CDR3 DNA: TGCGCCAGCAGCTCTTCGGGACAGGGGGCGAGGTCACCCCTCCACTTT

clone size: -
D gene: TRBD1
J gene: TRBJ1-2
V gene: TRBV27
CDR3 protein: CASRMQGEYNYGYTF
CDR3 DNA: TGTGCCAGCAGGATGCAGGGGGAGTATAACTATGGCTACACCTTC

clone size: -
D gene: TRBD1
J gene: TRBJ2-7
V gene: TRBV13
CDR3 protein: CASSADRGPYEQYF
CDR3 DNA: TGTGCCAGCAGCGCAGACAGGGGACCCTACGAGCAGTACTTC

clone size: -
D gene: TRBD2
J gene: TRBJ2-2
V gene: TRBV5-1
CDR3 protein: CASSYSPGGPGELFF
CDR3 DNA: TGCGCCAGCAGCTACTCCCCGGGGGGGCCCGGGGAGCTGTTTTTT

clone size: -
D gene: -
J gene: TRBJ1-2
V gene: TRBV6-5
CDR3 protein: CASSYSPFGYGYTF
CDR3 DNA: TGTGCCAGCAGTTACTCGCCCTTCGGATATGGCTACACCTTC

clone size: -
D gene: -
J gene: TRBJ2-2
V gene: TRBV7-6
CDR3 protein: CASSLGITGGAATGELFF
CDR3 DNA: TGTGCCAGCAGCTTAGGAATAACTGGCGGGGCGGCCACCGGGGAGCTGTTTTTT

clone size: -
D gene: -
J gene: TRBJ1-2
V gene: TRBV11-2
CDR3 protein: CASSLDPGLGYTF
CDR3 DNA: TGTGCCAGCAGCTTAGATCCTGGCCTTGGCTACACCTTC

clone size: once
D gene: -
J gene: TRBJ2-7
V gene: TRBV9
CDR3 protein: CASSLGGREEQYF
CDR3 DNA: TGTGCCAGCAGCCTAGGGGGGCGGGAAGAGCAGTACTTC

clone size: -
D gene: TRBD1
J gene: TRBJ1-2
V gene: TRBV19
CDR3 protein: CASTQETGTYGYTF
CDR3 DNA: TGTGCCAGTACCCAAGAGACAGGGACCTATGGCTACACCTTC

clone size: -
D gene: TRBD2
J gene: TRBJ2-7
V gene: TRBV6-5
CDR3 protein: CASSYAGGYEQYF
CDR3 DNA: TGTGCCAGCAGTTACGCGGGGGGCTACGAGCAGTACTTC

clone size: -
D gene: -
J gene: TRBJ2-7
V gene: TRBV6-6
CDR3 protein: CASSPLRVGYEQYF
CDR3 DNA: TGTGCCAGCAGTCCCCTCAGGGTCGGGTACGAGCAGTACTTC

clone size: -
D gene: -
J gene: TRBJ1-1
V gene: TRBV13
CDR3 protein: CASSTVNTEAFF
CDR3 DNA: TGTGCCAGCAGCACCGTGAACACTGAAGCTTTCTTT

clone size: few
D gene: TRBD2
J gene: TRBJ2-1
V gene: TRBV7-9
CDR3 protein: CASSLGASGSYNEQFF
CDR3 DNA: TGTGCCAGCAGCTTAGGGGCTAGCGGGTCCTACAATGAGCAGTTCTTC

clone size: -
D gene: -
J gene: TRBJ1-1
V gene: TRBV4-1
CDR3 protein: CASSQAGLGTEAFF
CDR3 DNA: TGCGCCAGCAGCCAAGCCGGGCTGGGCACTGAAGCTTTCTTT

clone size: -
D gene: -
J gene: TRBJ1-1
V gene: TRBV28
CDR3 protein: CASSFRAENTEAFF
CDR3 DNA: TGTGCCAGCAGTTTTAGGGCAGAGAACACTGAAGCTTTCTTT

clone size: once
D gene: TRBD2
J gene: TRBJ2-3
V gene: TRBV5-4
CDR3 protein: CASSLSVAGALSTDTQYF
CDR3 DNA: TGTGCCAGCAGCTTGTCGGTAGCGGGGGCCCTCTCCACAGATACGCAGTATTTT

clone size: -
D gene: -
J gene: TRBJ2-7
V gene: TRBV7-9
CDR3 protein: CASSSGAYEQYF
CDR3 DNA: TGTGCCAGCAGCTCCGGGGCCTACGAGCAGTACTTC